The following is a TCR beta chain sequence with its context. Its antigen is still unknown. No much larger clonotype is one base removed from it; base qualities were not supplied. V is pared back by 4 bases and J by 1 base, with 19 bases lying between the germline termini. CDR1 and CDR2 were assigned from the germline V gene (reference sequence) as MNHEY and SMNVEV. There are 17 amino acids in the CDR3, from cysteine to phenylalanine inclusive. Left in the record is the CDR3 DNA by itself, 51 bases read in frame from the first base. These data originate in a study of immune cell composition in non-small cell lung cancer (dated by TCRdb to 2017 to 2019). Regarding the complete study: Histologic subtype, mostly lung adenocarcinoma or squamous cell carcinoma, was determined with H&E together with p63, CK5, Napsin A and TTF-1 immunohistochemistry. TCR-beta sequencing (Adaptive Biotechnologies) was performed on 34 paired NSCLC tumour and non-adjacent lung specimens plus 26 tumour-only specimens. Supplementary cohort #1, approximately 10 lung adenocarcinoma cases, had paired tumour/lung TCR-beta sequencing and TIL populations generated to assess tumour reactivity. A few tumour specimens with TCR-beta data were of rare histological subtypes and were excluded from the subtype comparisons. What the research found in general, with its limitations: Nearly half of NSCLC cases had tumour-associated clones >0.5%, found in roughly 35% of adenocarcinomas compared with around 79% of squamous carcinomas. Smoking pack-years did not significantly correlate with tumour TCR-beta clonality. The reactivity cohort was only around 9 cases, and tumour-reactive clones were not shown to share sequences with the dominant in vivo tumour-associated clones. Across ten to eleven adenocarcinoma cases, the maximal tumour-associated clone frequency showed a strong correlation with TIL tumour reactivity, but overall clonality showed no such correlation.

TCR-beta CDR3 regions were amplified from genomic DNA by a two-step multiplex PCR, with the second step adding Illumina-compatible adaptors. TCR-beta immunosequencing was carried out on an Illumina platform through the commercial immunoSEQ service. The study's processing was this. Repertoires were summarised by productive clonality and by Top 10 Clones, defined as the percentage of T-cell templates derived from the ten most frequent sequences. Values of productive clonality ranged from 0 to 1, with a monoclonal population indicated by a value of 1. Sequences comprising at least 0.1% of tumour T-cell templates but absent from matched non-adjacent lung were defined as tumour-associated clones and were identified via log10 scatter plots. Student's t-tests were used for two-group comparisons, ANOVA for comparisons across stages, and linear regression for relationships, with analyses done in GraphPad Prism7 and R. TCRdb provides this immuneACCESS table in a form limited to in-frame rearrangements. Some clones are lacking; in checked studies, under half of them reflect an unresolved V gene, and why the rest are absent is not known. Clonal size and the V and J genes are those of that table, whereas D and trimming came from the DNA. Within this sample are around 5,000 clones, with about 88% of them counted one time only. Roughly 6% of the sample rests with the top ten.

Normal lung samples were non-adjacent lung tissue taken as far from the tumour as possible, at least 3 cm away, from the same patient. Frozen aliquots of unsorted single-cell suspensions were used for genomic DNA extraction with the QIAamp DNA kit. Tissues were received within 2 hours of resection and processed immediately into single-cell suspensions. Tissue was mechanically dissociated and enzymatically digested with DNase I, collagenase I and hyaluronidase for roughly 32 minutes at 37 °C, then filtered and RBC-lysed. The chain was built from TRBV27 and TRBJ1-1; no confident D gene assignment can be made. The sequenced sample consisted of non-adjacent lung tissue. The TCR was taken from a human donor with non-small cell lung cancer. Some clones in this sample may be carry-over from other donors' samples. DNA sequence: TGTGCCAGCAGTTCCCTGTTCGAACAGACGCCGAACACTGAAGCTTTCTTT. Translated, this gives CASSSLFEQTPNTEAFF.